The TCR beta chain described here comes from a study of Graves' ophthalmopathy and Graves' hyperthyroidism. Study-wide context: Peripheral blood was collected at initial diagnosis, before any treatment.

Regarding the study as a whole: Detected in blood as well were most expanded thyroid clonotypes with frequency above 0.001.

Those donors who had ophthalmopathy presented with moderate-to-severe activity, a CAS of ≥3, a NOSPECS of ≥4 and a duration under 3 months. The PBMCs used were ones drawn from around 10 ml of fresh peripheral blood. V trimming: 3 bases; J trimming: 8 bases; junction bases outside the gene matches: 12. Germline V CDR1 and CDR2: LNHDA, SQIVND (reference sequence). CDR3 length equals 16 residues. Amplification of the TCR beta CDR3 regions used RNA transcripts (as template). First-round RT-PCR with HTBI primers preceded a second-round multiplex PCR. TCRdb itself ran the multiplex PCR reads through MiXCR, one entry per CDR3 protein. The data show 650,000 to 900,000 distinct CDR3 sequences, around 40% seen once. In regard to this clonotype: Its target is unknown. A much more abundant neighbour one base away suggests this may be a read error.

Sequencing was performed on peripheral blood. This receptor was taken from an adult man with Graves' ophthalmopathy. This chain uses TRBV19 with TRBJ1-2, with TRBD1 matching over 10 bases. Here the CDR3 reads CASSMLGSGQGSGYTF. In DNA form, the CDR3 reads TGTGCCAGTAGTATGCTTGGTTCGGGACAGGGGTCCGGCTACACCTTC.